This T cell receptor beta chain is from a study of neurological immune-mediated disorders. This clonotype was seen at least ten times. The antigen is unknown. Study conclusions and caveats: No CDR3 amino acid sequences recurred among expanded clones across subjects, suggesting private repertoires in all groups. When repertoires were grouped phylogenetically, those of 18 of 34 multiple sclerosis patients fell into one related-CDR3 cluster, a possible signature.

The CDR3 length is 14 residues. V dropped 0 bases and J dropped 0 bases, with 8 bases sitting between them. Germline CDR1 reads DFQATT; CDR2 reads SNEGSKA (reference sequence). It was by 5'RACE with 10-nucleotide random UMIs that the cDNA was made. TCRdb re-called the 5' RACE reads with MiXCR, one entry per CDR3 protein. Of about 80,000 distinct CDR3 sequences listed, 5% to 6.5% were seen once; the top ten hold approximately 8%. Time point specified: longitudinal time-point 2. The sample taken for sequencing was PBMCs. This TCR derives from an older woman with multiple sclerosis. The V call is TRBV20-1, the J call TRBJ1-2, with TRBD1 as a possible D gene (6 bases). CDR3: CSAREGAANYGYTF. Written as DNA, the CDR3 is TGCAGTGCTAGAGAGGGGGCGGCTAACTATGGCTACACCTTC.